The clone carrying this TCR beta chain was seen repeatedly, ten times or more. Its antigen is still unknown. The record originates from a study of Graves' ophthalmopathy and Graves' hyperthyroidism. Overall study results and limits: The model predicted progression of ophthalmopathy with a sensitivity of 60% to 71%, and its specificity was about 72%.

Researchers took RNA transcripts and amplified TCR beta CDR3 regions from them. An opening RT-PCR round employed HTBI primers and preceded a second-round multiplex PCR. TCRdb ran MiXCR on the multiplex PCR reads and lists one entry per CDR3 protein. Counted here are around 400,000 distinct CDR3 sequences, around 16% occurring once; the ten biggest clones make up 1.5% to 2%. This CDR3 has 14 residues. Germline CDR1 reads MNHNS; CDR2 reads SASEGT. V and J are TRBV6-1 and TRBJ2-2; perhaps TRBD1 as D (6 bases). This sequence originates from a woman aged 18-35 years with Graves' ophthalmopathy. The sample was peripheral blood. The chain's CDR3 is CGTSRRRGTGELFF. The CDR3 bases are TGTGGTACGTCCCGGCGAAGGGGGACCGGGGAGCTGTTTTTT.